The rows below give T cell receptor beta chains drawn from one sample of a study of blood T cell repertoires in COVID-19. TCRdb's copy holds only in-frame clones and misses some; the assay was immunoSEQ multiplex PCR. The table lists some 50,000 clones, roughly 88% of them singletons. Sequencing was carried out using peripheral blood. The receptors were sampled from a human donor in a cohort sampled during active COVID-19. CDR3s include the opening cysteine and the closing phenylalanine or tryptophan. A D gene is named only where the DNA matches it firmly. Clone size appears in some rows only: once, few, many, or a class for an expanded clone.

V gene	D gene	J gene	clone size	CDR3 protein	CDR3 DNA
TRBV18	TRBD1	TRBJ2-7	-	CASSPEQGLYEQYF	TGTGCCAGCTCACCAGAACAGGGGTTGTACGAGCAGTACTTC
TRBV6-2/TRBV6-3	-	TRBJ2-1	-	CASSISSNSKLFF	TGTGCCAGCAGCATCTCTAGCAACTCTAAACTGTTCTTC
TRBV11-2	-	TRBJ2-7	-	CASSLGDTREQYF	TGTGCCAGCAGCTTAGGAGATACGAGAGAGCAGTACTTC
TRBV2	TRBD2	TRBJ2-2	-	CARSGLAIEAGELFF	TGTGCCAGATCGGGACTAGCCATTGAAGCCGGGGAGCTGTTTTTT
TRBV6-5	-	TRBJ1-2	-	CASKGGDASNYGYTF	TGTGCCAGCAAGGGAGGGGACGCGTCTAACTATGGCTACACCTTC
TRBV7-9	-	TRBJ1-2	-	CASGRDLGLYGYTF	TGTGCCAGCGGGCGGGATCTTGGCCTATATGGCTACACCTTC
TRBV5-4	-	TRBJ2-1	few	CASSQTSYNEQFF	TGTGCCAGCAGTCAAACTAGTTACAATGAGCAGTTCTTC
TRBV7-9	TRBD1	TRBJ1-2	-	CASSRTGMSDGYTF	TGTGCCAGCAGCCGGACAGGAATGAGCGATGGCTACACCTTC
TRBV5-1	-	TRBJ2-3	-	CASSIEGGGLTDTQYF	TGCGCCAGCAGCATTGAGGGTGGGGGACTCACAGATACGCAGTATTTT
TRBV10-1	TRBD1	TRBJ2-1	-	CASSSDRTLYNEQFF	TGCGCCAGCAGTTCGGACAGGACCCTCTACAATGAGCAGTTCTTC
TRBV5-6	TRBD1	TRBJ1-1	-	CASSLGGGQAFF	TGTGCCAGCAGCCTCGGAGGGGGCCAGGCTTTCTTT
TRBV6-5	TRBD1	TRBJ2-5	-	CASRGTGGSRETQYF	TGTGCCAGCAGAGGAACAGGGGGGTCCCGGGAGACCCAGTACTTC
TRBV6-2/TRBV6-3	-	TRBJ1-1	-	CASSRPGNTEAFF	TGTGCCAGCAGTCGGCCAGGGAACACTGAAGCTTTCTTT
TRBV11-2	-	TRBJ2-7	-	CASSQEDLAKRTYEQYF	TGTGCCAGCAGCCAAGAAGACCTGGCCAAGCGAACCTACGAGCAGTACTTC
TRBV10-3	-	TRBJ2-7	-	CAISEGASYEQYF	TGTGCCATCAGTGAAGGGGCGAGTTACGAGCAGTACTTC
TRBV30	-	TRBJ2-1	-	CAWSAGEGYNEQFF	TGTGCCTGGAGTGCGGGAGAAGGATACAATGAGCAGTTCTTC